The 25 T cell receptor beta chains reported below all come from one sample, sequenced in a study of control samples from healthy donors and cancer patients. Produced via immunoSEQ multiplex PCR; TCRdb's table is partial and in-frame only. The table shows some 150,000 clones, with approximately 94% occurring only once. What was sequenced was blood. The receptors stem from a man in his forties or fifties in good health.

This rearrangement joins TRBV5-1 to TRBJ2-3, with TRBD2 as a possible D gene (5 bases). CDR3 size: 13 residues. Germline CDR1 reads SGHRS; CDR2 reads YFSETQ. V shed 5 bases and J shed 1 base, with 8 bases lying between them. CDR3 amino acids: CASSPGGTDTQYF. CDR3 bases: TGCGCCAGCAGTCCCGGGGGCACAGATACGCAGTATTTT.

The CDR3 DNA sequence: TGCGCCAGCAGCCAAGTAATCAGTTCGTCGGGTCAGCCCCAGCATTTT. Translating gives CASSQVISSSGQPQHF. The J gene is TRBJ1-5, the V gene TRBV4-1; the D is unclear. The CDR3 totals 16 residues. Trimming left V 1 base short and J 6 bases short, with 16 bases between. Germline V gene sequence: CDR1 MGHRA, CDR2 YSYEKL.

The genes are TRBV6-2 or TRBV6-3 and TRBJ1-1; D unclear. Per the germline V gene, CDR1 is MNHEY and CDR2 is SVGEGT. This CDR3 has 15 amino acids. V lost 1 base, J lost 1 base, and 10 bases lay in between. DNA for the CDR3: TGTGCCAGCAGTTACTTATCCAGGAGGAACACTGAAGCTTTCTTT. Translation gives CASSYLSRRNTEAFF.

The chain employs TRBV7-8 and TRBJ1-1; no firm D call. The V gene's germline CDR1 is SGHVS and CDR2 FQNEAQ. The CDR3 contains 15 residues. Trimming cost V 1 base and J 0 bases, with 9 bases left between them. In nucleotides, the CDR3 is TGTGCCAGCAGCTTAGTGGTGGAAATGAACACTGAAGCTTTCTTT. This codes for CASSLVVEMNTEAFF.

CDR3 DNA sequence: TGCAGCGTTGAAGTGAGAGTCGGGGAGCTGTTTTTT. This sequence encodes CSVEVRVGELFF. The V gene is TRBV29-1, the J gene TRBJ2-2, with D hard to call. Per the germline V gene, CDR1 is SQVTM and CDR2 is ANQGSEA. This CDR3 comprises 12 residues. V lost 1 base and J 7 bases, leaving 7 bases between the germline ends.

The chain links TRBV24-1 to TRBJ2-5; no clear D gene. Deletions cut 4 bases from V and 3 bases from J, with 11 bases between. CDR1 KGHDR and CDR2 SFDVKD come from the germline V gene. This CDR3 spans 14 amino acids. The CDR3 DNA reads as TGTGCCACCAGTGAGCCCGGCACCGAAGAGACCCAGTACTTC. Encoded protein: CATSEPGTEETQYF.

The CDR3 DNA follows: TGTGCCAGCAGTTTAGCGCAGGGGGGCTACGAGCAGTACTTC. Its protein product is CASSLAQGGYEQYF. The chain uses TRBV27 and TRBJ2-7; the D gene is possibly TRBD1 (7 bases). The CDR3 consists of 14 residues. V was cut by 2 bases and J by 3 bases, with 11 bases left in between. Germline CDR1 reads MNHEY; CDR2 reads SMNVEV (reference sequence).

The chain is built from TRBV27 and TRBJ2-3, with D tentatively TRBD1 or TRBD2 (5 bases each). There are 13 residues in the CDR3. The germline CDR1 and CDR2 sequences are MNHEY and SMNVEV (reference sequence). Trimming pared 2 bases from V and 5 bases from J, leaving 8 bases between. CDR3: CASSLVGEDTQYF. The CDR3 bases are TGTGCCAGCAGTTTAGTGGGGGAAGATACGCAGTATTTT.

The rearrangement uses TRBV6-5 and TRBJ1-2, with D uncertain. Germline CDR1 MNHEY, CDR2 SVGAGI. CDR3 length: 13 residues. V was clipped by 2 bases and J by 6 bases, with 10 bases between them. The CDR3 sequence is CASSYPGFDGYTF. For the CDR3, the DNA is TGTGCCAGCAGTTACCCGGGTTTCGATGGCTACACCTTC.

The CDR3 region has the DNA TGTGCCAGCTCACCACCCGGTGGAGGCCGGCAAAACTATGGCTACACCTTC. Translating gives CASSPPGGGRQNYGYTF. The chain joins TRBV18 to TRBJ1-2, with D uncertain. The V gene lost 0 bases and the J gene lost 2 bases, with 16 bases spanning the gap. The length of the CDR3 is 17 residues. The germline CDR1 and CDR2 sequences are KGHSH and LQKENI.

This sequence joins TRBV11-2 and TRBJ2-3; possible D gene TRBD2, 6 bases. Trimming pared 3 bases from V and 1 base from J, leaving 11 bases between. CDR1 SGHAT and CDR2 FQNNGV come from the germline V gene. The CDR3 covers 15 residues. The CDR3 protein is CASSLGAGGTDTQYF. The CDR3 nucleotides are TGTGCCAGCAGCTTGGGAGCGGGCGGCACAGATACGCAGTATTTT.

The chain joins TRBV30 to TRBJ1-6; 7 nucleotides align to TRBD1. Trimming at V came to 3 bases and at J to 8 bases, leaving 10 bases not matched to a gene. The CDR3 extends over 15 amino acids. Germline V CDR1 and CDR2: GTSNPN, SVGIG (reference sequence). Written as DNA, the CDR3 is TGTGCCTGGAGCGGTCTACAGGGGAAAGATTCACCCCTCCACTTT. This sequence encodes CAWSGLQGKDSPLHF.

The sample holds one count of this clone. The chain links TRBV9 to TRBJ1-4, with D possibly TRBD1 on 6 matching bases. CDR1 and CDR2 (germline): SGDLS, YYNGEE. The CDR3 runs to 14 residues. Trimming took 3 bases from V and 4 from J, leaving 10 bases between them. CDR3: CASSADSFNEKLFF. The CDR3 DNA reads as TGTGCCAGCAGCGCGGACAGTTTTAATGAAAAACTGTTTTTT. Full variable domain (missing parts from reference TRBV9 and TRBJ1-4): DSGVTQTPKHLITATGQRVTLRCSPRSGDLSVYWYQQSLDQGLQFLIQYYNGEERAKGNILERFSAQQFPDLHSELNLSSLELGDSALYFCASSADSFNEKLFFGSGTQLSVL.

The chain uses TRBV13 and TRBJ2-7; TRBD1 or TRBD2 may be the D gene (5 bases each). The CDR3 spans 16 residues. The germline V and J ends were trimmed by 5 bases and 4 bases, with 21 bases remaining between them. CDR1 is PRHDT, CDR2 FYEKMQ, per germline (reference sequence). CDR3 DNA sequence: TGTGCCAGCAGCGCTAGCTCGGGACGGTGGACTTACGAGCAGTACTTC. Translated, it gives CASSASSGRWTYEQYF.

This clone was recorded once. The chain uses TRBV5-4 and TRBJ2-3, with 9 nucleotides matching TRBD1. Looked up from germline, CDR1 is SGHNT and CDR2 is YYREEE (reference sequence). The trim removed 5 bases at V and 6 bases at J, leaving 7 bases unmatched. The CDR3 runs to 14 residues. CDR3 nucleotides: TGTGCCAGCAGACCGGACAGGGGATACGATACGCAGTATTTT. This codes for CASRPDRGYDTQYF.

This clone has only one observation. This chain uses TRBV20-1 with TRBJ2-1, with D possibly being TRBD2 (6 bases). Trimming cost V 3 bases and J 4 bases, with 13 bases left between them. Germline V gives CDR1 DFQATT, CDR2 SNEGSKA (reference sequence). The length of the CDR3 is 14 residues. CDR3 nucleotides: TGCAGTGCTAGTCTGGCGGGGCCTTACAATGAGCAGTTCTTC. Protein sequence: CSASLAGPYNEQFF.

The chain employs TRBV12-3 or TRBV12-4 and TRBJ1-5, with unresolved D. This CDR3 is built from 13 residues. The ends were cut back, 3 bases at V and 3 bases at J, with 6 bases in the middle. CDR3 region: CASSFADNQPQHF. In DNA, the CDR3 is TGTGCCAGCAGTTTCGCGGACAATCAGCCCCAGCATTTT.

CDR3 sequence: CVRSLAEDRGAFGYTF. The CDR3 DNA sequence: TGTGTCAGAAGCCTGGCCGAGGACAGGGGGGCGTTTGGCTACACCTTC. This chain links TRBV7-5 with TRBJ1-2; TRBD1, the D gene given by the table, was not confirmed from the DNA. TRBV7-5 is assigned pseudogene status. The CDR3 is made up of 16 amino acids.

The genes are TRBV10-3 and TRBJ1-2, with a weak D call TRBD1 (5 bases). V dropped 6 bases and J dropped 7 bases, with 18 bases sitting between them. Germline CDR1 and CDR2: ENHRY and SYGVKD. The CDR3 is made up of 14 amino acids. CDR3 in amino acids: CAIRELDGQAGYTF. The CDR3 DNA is TGTGCCATCAGGGAATTAGACGGACAAGCTGGCTACACCTTC.

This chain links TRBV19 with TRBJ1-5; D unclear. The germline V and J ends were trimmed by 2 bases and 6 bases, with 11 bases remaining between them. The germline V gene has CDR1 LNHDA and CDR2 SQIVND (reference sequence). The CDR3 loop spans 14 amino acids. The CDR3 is CASSIKKGGQPQHF. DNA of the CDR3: TGTGCCAGTAGTATAAAAAAGGGTGGTCAGCCCCAGCATTTT.

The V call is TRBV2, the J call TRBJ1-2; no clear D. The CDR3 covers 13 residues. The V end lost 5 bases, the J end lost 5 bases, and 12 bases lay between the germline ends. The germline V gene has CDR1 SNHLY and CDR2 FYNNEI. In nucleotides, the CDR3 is TGTGCCAGCAGTCGAACCGGACTTTATGGCTACACCTTC. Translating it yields CASSRTGLYGYTF.

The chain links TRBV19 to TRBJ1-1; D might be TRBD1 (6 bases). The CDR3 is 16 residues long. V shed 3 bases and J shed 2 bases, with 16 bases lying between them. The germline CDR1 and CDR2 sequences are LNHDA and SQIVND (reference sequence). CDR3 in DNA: TGTGCCAGTAGTATTCACCAGGGGCGTGGTAACACTGAAGCTTTCTTT. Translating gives CASSIHQGRGNTEAFF.

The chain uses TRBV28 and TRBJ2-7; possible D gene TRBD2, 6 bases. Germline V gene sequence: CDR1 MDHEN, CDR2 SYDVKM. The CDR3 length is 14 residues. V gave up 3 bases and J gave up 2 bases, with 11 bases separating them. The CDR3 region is CASSFPGGPYEQYF. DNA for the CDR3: TGTGCCAGCAGTTTTCCCGGGGGTCCCTACGAGCAGTACTTC.

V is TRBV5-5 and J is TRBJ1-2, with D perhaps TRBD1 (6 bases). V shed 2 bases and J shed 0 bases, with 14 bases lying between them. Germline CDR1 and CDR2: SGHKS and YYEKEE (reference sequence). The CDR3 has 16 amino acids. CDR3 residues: CASSFGRGAANYGYTF. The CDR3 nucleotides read TGTGCCAGCAGCTTCGGGAGGGGGGCTGCTAACTATGGCTACACCTTC. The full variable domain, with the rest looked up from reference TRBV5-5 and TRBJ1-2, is DAGVTQSPTHLIKTRGQQVTLRCSPISGHKSVSWYQQVLGQGPQFIFQYYEKEERGRGNFPDRFSARQFPNYSSELNVNALLLGDSALYLCASSFGRGAANYGYTFGSGTRLTVV.

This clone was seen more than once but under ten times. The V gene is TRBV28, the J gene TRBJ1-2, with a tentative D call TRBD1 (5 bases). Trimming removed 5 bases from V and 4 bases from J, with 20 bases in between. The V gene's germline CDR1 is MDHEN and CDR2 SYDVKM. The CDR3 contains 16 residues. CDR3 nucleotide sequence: TGTGCCAGCAGTCCCGTTGGCCCCAGGGAGGGCTATGGCTACACCTTC. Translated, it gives CASSPVGPREGYGYTF.